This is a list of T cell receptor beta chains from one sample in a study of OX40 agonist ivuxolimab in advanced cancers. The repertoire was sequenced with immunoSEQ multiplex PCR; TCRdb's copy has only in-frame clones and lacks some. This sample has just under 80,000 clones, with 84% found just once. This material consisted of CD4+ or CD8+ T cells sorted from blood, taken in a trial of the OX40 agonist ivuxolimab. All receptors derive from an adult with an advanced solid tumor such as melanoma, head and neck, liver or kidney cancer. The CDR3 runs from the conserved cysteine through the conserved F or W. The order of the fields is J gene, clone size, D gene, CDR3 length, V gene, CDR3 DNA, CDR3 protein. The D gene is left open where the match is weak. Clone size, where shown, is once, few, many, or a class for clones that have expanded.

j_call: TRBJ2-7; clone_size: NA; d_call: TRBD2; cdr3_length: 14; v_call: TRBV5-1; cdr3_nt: TGCGCCAGCCGGGGGGAGGGGCCGACCTACGAGCAGTACTTC; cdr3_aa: CASRGEGPTYEQYF
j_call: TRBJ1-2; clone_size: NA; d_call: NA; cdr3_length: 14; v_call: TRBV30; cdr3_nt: TGTGCCTGGAGTGTTGGTCAGTTGCTCGGCGGCTACACCTTC; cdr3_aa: CAWSVGQLLGGYTF
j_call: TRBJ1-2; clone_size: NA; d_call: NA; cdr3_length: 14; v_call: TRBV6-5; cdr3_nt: TGTGCCAGCAGTTCAGTGTCGGGGTTTGATGGCTACACCTTC; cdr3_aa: CASSSVSGFDGYTF
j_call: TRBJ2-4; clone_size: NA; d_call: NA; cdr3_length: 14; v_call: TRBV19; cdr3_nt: TGTGCCTCCCGAGGGGGCTATGGGAGGAACATTCAGTACTTC; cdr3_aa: CASRGGYGRNIQYF
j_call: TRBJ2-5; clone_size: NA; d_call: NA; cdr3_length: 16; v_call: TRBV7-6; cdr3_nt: TGTGCCAGCAGCTTAGCGACGGCGGGTTACCAAGAGACCCAGTACTTC; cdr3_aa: CASSLATAGYQETQYF
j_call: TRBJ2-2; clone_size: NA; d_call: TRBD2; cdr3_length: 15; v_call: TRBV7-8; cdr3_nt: TGTGCCAGCAGTATCGGGACTACCTACACCGGGGAGCTGTTTTTT; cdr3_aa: CASSIGTTYTGELFF
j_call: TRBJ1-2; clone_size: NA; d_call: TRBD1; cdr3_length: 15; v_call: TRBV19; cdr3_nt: TGTGCCAGTAGTAGCTCCTACAGGGGGCTAAGAGGCTACACCTTC; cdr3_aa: CASSSSYRGLRGYTF
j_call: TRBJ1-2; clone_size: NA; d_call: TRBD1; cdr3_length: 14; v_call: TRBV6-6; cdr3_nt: TGTGCCAGCAGTTACTCGACAGGGGGCGGCGGCTACACCTTC; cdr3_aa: CASSYSTGGGGYTF
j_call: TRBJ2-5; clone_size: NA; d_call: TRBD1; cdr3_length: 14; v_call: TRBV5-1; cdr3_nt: TGCGCCAGCAGCTTCGGACAGGGGGGAGAGACCCAGTACTTC; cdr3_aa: CASSFGQGGETQYF
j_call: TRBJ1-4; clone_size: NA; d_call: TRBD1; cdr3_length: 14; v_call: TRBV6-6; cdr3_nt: TGTGCCAGCAGTCGACAGGGGGATCGGGAAAAACTGTTTTTT; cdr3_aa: CASSRQGDREKLFF
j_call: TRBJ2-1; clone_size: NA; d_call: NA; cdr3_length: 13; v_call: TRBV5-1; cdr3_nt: TGCGCCACGGGGCGGGGTGCCTACAATGAGCAGTTCTTC; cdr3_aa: CATGRGAYNEQFF
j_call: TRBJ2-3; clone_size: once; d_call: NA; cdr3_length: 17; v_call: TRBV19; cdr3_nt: TGTGCCAGTACCCTGTCCGGGGTCCGGGGCGACACAGATACGCAGTATTTT; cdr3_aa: CASTLSGVRGDTDTQYF
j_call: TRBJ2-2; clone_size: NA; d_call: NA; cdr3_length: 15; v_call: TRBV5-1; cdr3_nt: TGCGCCAGCAGTTATTCGGACGGGATAATCGGGGAGCTGTTTTTT; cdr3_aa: CASSYSDGIIGELFF
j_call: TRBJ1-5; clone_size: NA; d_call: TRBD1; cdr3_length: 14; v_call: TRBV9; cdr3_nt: TGTGCCAGCAGCCAGGGACAGGGGAATCAGCCCCAGCATTTT; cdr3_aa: CASSQGQGNQPQHF
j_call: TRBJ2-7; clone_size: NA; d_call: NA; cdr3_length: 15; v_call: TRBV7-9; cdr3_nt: TGTGCCAGCAGCTTAGCTCCGGACGGCCTCTACGAGCAGTACTTC; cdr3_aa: CASSLAPDGLYEQYF
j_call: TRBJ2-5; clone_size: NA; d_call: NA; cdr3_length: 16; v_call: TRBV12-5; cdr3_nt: TGTGCTAGTGGTTCCACCTTCCGGGGGATCCAAGAGACCCAGTACTTC; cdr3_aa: CASGSTFRGIQETQYF
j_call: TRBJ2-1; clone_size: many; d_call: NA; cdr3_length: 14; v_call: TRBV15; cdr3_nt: TGTGCCACCAGCATTGACCGGGACCACAATGAGCAGTTCTTC; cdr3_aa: CATSIDRDHNEQFF
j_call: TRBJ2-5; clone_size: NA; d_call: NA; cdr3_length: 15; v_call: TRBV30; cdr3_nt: TGTGCCTGGAGTGTATTGAGAGGGAGTGGAGAGACCCAGTACTTC; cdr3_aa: CAWSVLRGSGETQYF
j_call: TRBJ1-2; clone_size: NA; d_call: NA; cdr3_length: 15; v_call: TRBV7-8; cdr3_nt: TGTGCCAGCAGCTCCCGAACCGGAGTTAACTATGGCTACACCTTC; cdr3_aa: CASSSRTGVNYGYTF
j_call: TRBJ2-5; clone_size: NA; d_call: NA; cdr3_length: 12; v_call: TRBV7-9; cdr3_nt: TGTGCCAGCAGCCTCGTCCGAGAGACCCAGTACTTC; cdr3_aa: CASSLVRETQYF
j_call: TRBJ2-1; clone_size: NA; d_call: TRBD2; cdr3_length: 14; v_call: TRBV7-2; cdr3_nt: TGTGCCAGCAGCTTGGGACTAGCGGGGGGATATCAGTTCTTC; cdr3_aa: CASSLGLAGGYQFF
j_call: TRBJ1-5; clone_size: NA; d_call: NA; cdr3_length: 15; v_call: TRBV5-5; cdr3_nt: TGTGCCAGCAGCCGACAGGTCGATAGCAATCAGCCCCAGCATTTT; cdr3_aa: CASSRQVDSNQPQHF
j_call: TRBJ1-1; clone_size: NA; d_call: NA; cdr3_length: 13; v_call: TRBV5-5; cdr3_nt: TGTGCCAGCAGCTTGGTTGGGCTGACTGAAGCTTTCTTT; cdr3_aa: CASSLVGLTEAFF
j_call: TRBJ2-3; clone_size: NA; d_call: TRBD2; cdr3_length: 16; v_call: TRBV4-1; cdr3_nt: TGCGCCAGCAGCCAACTAGCGGGGGGTCCCACAGATACGCAGTATTTT; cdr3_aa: CASSQLAGGPTDTQYF
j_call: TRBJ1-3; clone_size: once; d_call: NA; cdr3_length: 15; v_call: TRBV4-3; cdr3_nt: TGCGCCAGCAGCCAAGGCGTGGGCTCTGGAAACACCATATATTTT; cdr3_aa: CASSQGVGSGNTIYF
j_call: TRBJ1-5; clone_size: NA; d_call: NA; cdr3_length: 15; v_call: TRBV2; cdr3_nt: TGTGCCAGCAGTCCGCAGGGGATTAGCAATCAGCCCCAGCATTTT; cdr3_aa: CASSPQGISNQPQHF